The source of this TCR beta chain is a study of a mutant IDH1 vaccine in newly diagnosed glioma. Study background: Vaccines began 4-6 weeks after radiotherapy alone, or with temozolomide cycles. Treatment recipients were approximately 62% male and around 40% female, and their mean age was roughly 40 years.

Turning to this clone: The antigen remains unidentified.

Time point indicated: week 35, safety follow-up. Each dose of the vaccine consisted of 300 ug of mutant IDH1 20-mer peptide, with topical imiquimod. Eight vaccinations reached patients in weeks 1, 3, 5, 7, 11, 15, 19 and 23. Assay: immunoSEQ multiplex PCR; the TCRdb copy retains only in-frame clones and omits some. The sample lists around 31,000 clones, more than 75% occurring once. General observations from the study: Among all patients, vaccine-induced immune responses occurred in 90% to 95%.

The material sequenced was PBMCs, taken from a glioma patient whose treatment included an IDH1 peptide vaccine. The clonotype was recovered from a man aged 25 to 40 with glioma.

The CDR3 is CASSIGHPYEQYF. For the CDR3, the DNA is TGTGCCAGTAGTATTGGACATCCCTACGAGCAGTACTTC. The genes are TRBV19 and TRBJ2-7; possibly TRBD1 for D (5 bases). The V end lost 3 bases, the J end lost 2 bases, and 8 bases lay between the germline ends. CDR1 LNHDA and CDR2 SQIVND come from the germline V gene (reference sequence). The CDR3 sequence is 13 residues long.